A selection of T cell receptor beta chains follows, all from one sample in a study of blood T cells in healthy people across ages. From the 5' RACE reads, TCRdb called clonotypes with MiXCR, one entry per CDR3 protein. The sample comprises 550,000 to 750,000 distinct CDR3 sequences, 20% to 25% of which are singletons, and more than 3% rests with the top ten. The sequencing sample was made of blood. These receptors originate from a man in his sixties or seventies in good health. The CDR3 runs from the conserved cysteine through the conserved F or W. Fields, in order: clone size, V gene, J gene, CDR3 protein. Size tells how often a clone was seen (once, few, many) or the class of an expanded clone, and some rows leave it out.

once	TRBV7-2	TRBJ1-1	CASSLALGQGYTQAFF
NA	TRBV29-1	TRBJ2-3	CSVPGDRGRPDTQYF
NA	TRBV7-9	TRBJ1-4	CASNSTGGTNEKLFF
NA	TRBV7-2	TRBJ2-5	CASSLGVPTPETLYF
many	TRBV29-1	TRBJ2-4	CSVSTGSKNIQYF
few	TRBV7-2	TRBJ1-1	CASSLGQTMNTEAFF
NA	TRBV20-1	TRBJ2-5	CSARALAGVEETQYF
few	TRBV5-1	TRBJ2-3	CASSFSSGITDTQYF
few	TRBV20-1	TRBJ1-1	CSATRPTGDNTEAFF
NA	TRBV7-9	TRBJ1-1	CASSLALGEAFF
few	TRBV28	TRBJ1-1	CASSLILLGSTEAFF
NA	TRBV5-1	TRBJ2-7	CASSSTGGAPEQYF
NA	TRBV12-3/TRBV12-4	TRBJ2-5	CASSLRTSVDQETQYF
NA	TRBV3-1	TRBJ1-5	CASSQVSDNQPQHF
NA	TRBV9	TRBJ2-2	CASSVAEGTGELFF
NA	TRBV29-1	TRBJ1-2	CSVRTGGEGGYTF
few	TRBV5-1	TRBJ2-7	CASSLQRFGEQYF
NA	TRBV19	TRBJ1-2	CASSRQSTGKSYTF
few	TRBV20-1	TRBJ2-1	CSASNRADEQFF
few	TRBV7-7	TRBJ2-1	CASSLVGLAGGPHNEQFF
NA	TRBV7-2	NA	CASSPQGTGITEQYF
few	TRBV11-1	TRBJ2-3	CASSPRTGHPSTDTQYF
NA	TRBV9	TRBJ2-7	CASSSDPGTGGLYEQYF
many	TRBV3-1	TRBJ2-7	CASSQGRTGYEQYF
few	TRBV7-3	TRBJ2-1	CASSLTSYPYNEQFF
few	TRBV6-5	TRBJ2-7	CASSSPGGTYEQYF
NA	TRBV20-1	TRBJ2-5	CSAGRDYQETQYF
NA	TRBV6-1	TRBJ1-4	CASSELNRRANEKLFF
few	TRBV29-1	TRBJ2-5	CSVEDATLEETQYF
few	TRBV9	TRBJ2-2	CASRRAPSHTGELFF
few	TRBV2	TRBJ2-4	CASSEGPDTKNIQYF
few	TRBV4-1	NA	CASSQDLWGEQFF
few	TRBV7-2	TRBJ1-1	CASSLVTVPEAFF
NA	TRBV6-2/TRBV6-3	TRBJ1-1	CASSRSQGVNTEAFF
NA	TRBV28	TRBJ2-2	CAGSPGAGELFF
NA	TRBV7-2	TRBJ1-5	CASSPGAPSNQPQHF
few	TRBV6-6	TRBJ2-3	CASSEMGSTDTQYF
NA	TRBV2	TRBJ1-2	CASSRGQGYYGYTF
few	TRBV6-5	TRBJ2-7	CASTPGVSSYEQYF
NA	TRBV14	TRBJ2-3	CVSSQAQFTDTQYF
few	TRBV28	TRBJ2-3	CASMPGGSGPSTDTQYF
NA	TRBV15	TRBJ2-2	CATSVQAGTGNTGELFF
few	TRBV29-1	NA	CSVGVEEQFF
NA	TRBV5-1	TRBJ2-2	CASSVTGGTGELFF
NA	TRBV6-5	TRBJ2-7	CASSYLASGRNEQYF
few	TRBV9	NA	CASSVEQGEYNEQFF
few	TRBV12-3/TRBV12-4	TRBJ2-5	CASSLLAGPIPAIETQYF
few	TRBV4-3	TRBJ2-7	CASSQRGTGPYEQYF
few	TRBV29-1	NA	CSAYQEHEQFF
few	TRBV20-1	TRBJ2-3	CSARSGGPSTDTQYF
NA	TRBV2	TRBJ2-5	CASLETGRGTQYF
few	TRBV5-1	TRBJ2-2	CASSLQGEEIGELFF
NA	TRBV6-6	NA	CASSYQGQPFEQYF
NA	TRBV5-1	TRBJ2-7	CASSSSRDRRIEQYF
few	TRBV10-3	TRBJ2-7	CAISEGGDLSYEQYF